This TCR beta chain was recovered during a study of OX40 agonist ivuxolimab in advanced cancers. Study-wide background: It was ivuxolimab, an agonistic anti-OX40 (CD134) antibody, that patients were treated with. With a range of roughly 20 to 85, age averaged roughly 61 years, and about 82% were male.

Notes on the study in general: Among the nonresponders, some also had low normalized T-cell clonal expansion. With doses of 0.1 to 3.0 mg/kg, CD4+ and CD8+ blood T cells had undergone clonal expansion by week 6.

The germline gives CDR1 ENHRY, CDR2 SYGVKD. The CDR3 has 17 residues. Only a few counts were recorded for this clone. Its specificity is unknown. A read error may account for a junction end that differs from germline. Produced via immunoSEQ multiplex PCR; TCRdb's table is partial and in-frame only. The sample holds 71,000 or so clones, over 90% seen once. V gene TRBV10-3 combines with J gene TRBJ2-1; 7 bases match TRBD2. Sequencing used CD4+ or CD8+ T cells sorted from blood, obtained in a trial of the OX40 agonist ivuxolimab. This TCR was sampled from an adult with an advanced solid tumor such as melanoma, head and neck, liver or kidney cancer. In nucleotides, the CDR3 is TGTGCCATCGGTGACGCAGGGAGGGTAAGCTCCTACAATGAGCAGTTCTTC. Translation: CAIGDAGRVSSYNEQFF.